This T cell receptor beta chain was sequenced in a study of long-term antiretroviral therapy in people with HIV (dated by TCRdb to the early 2020s). Context from the whole study: The earliest samples were collected about a decade before the 2015 WHO recommendation for immediate ART, when ART was typically delayed until CD4 counts fell. A total of over 150 cryopreserved PBMC samples came from 30 or so adults with confirmed HIV infection and were collected serially over a mean of roughly six years (range 1-12). Of the approximately 30 participants with HIV, approximately ten were female. Whether ART initiation and durable HIV suppression were associated with changes in peripheral blood TRB repertoire composition and diversity was tested in a retrospective serial study. Test extractions of a monoclonal T-cell line alongside 33 polyclonal samples showed no cross-contamination during QIAcube processing.

The cysteine opens and the phenylalanine closes a CDR3 of 17 amino acids. Solely the CDR3 DNA is kept, with 51 bases framed from the first base. CDR1 SGHRS and CDR2 YFSETQ are derived from the germline V gene. V was cut back by 4 bases and J by 5 bases, leaving a gap of 24 bases between them. The full study reports these points: HIV repertoires had narrower CDR3 length ranges than controls, and the network structure suggested an antigen-experienced repertoire that shifted only slightly toward naive after ART. Inferences about post-ART repertoire changes are limited because no data were available on ART adherence, viral resistance or therapy changes. Because pre-ART samples had limited cell numbers, unsorted PBMC were profiled rather than sorted CD4+ and CD8+ T cells. Starting ART was linked to a significant rise in TRB diversity, yet even after long-term ART the diversity remained significantly lower than in transplant donor controls. At every time point, the repertoire was dominated by expanded TRB clones first identified before ART initiation, although this dominance fluctuated and, in many PLHIV, declined after ART. Since PBMC availability was limited, sequencing covered only the TCR beta chain, with no alpha chain pairing. Samples dated from the mid-2000s to the late 2010s, and the ART regimens used may be less effective than current ones.

Participants were included only if at least one PBMC sample before ART initiation and at least two post-ART samples were available. Every participant with HIV received treatment in the United States of America. Before DNA extraction, cryopreserved samples of 1-10 million PBMC were thawed and then washed. At the time of the earliest PBMC sample for each participant with HIV, ages ranged from roughly 23 to 60 years. PBMC samples from each participant spanned 1-4 timepoints before ART initiation and 2-8 timepoints after ART initiation, with a median of 7 samples. Serial HIV viral load, CD4+ T-cell count, ART history and demographic data were obtained for every participant. A Qiagen kit on a QIAcube was used to extract genomic DNA from unsorted PBMC, with samples processed in batches of 12. In regard to this clone: There is no known antigen for this receptor. No qualities accompany the bases; no much larger clone lies one base away.

The immunoSEQ hsTCRB v3.0 assay was used at survey level resolution to sequence the TRB variable region. A depth of roughly 35,000-55,000 T-cell genomes per sample was targeted for TRB sequencing. Pooled TRB libraries were sequenced on an Illumina MiSeq with a v3 150-cycle kit. The published analysis was carried out like this. Repertoire analysis ran in R within a reproducible Nextflow workflow covering QC, data transformation and analysis. Custom analyses were implemented in LymphoSeq2, an R package for AIRR-Seq data exploration. A handful of samples that produced fewer than 5000 total TRB sequences were removed, so 200 or so HIV repertoires were analyzed. Among the approximately 190 HIV repertoires that were kept, 59 were collected before ART initiation and 120 to 140 were collected after ART initiation. Each repertoire was downsampled to 5000 TRB nucleotide sequences, and summary statistics were averaged across 100 downsampling iterations. TRB sequences were retained for analysis only if CDR3 regions of at least seven amino acids were present. Diversity was assessed using a clonality score derived from Shannon entropy and using the Gini coefficient. In the repertoire networks, any two of the top 5000 CDR3 amino acid sequences were linked whenever the two sequences differed by an edit distance of one. For TRB CDR3 amino acid sequences, GLIPH2 was used to predict antigen specificity groups and MHC restriction. To flag known CMV, EBV, HIV or tissue antigen associations, CDR3 amino acid sequences were matched against VDJdb and McPAS-TCR. Pre-ART, post-ART and control groups were compared with Wilcoxon signed-rank tests and Holm-Bonferroni correction. TCRdb stores this immuneACCESS table with in-frame sequences only. Part of the clones is absent; in the studies checked, under half of the shortfall reflects unresolved V genes, and no reason is known for the rest. That table gives V, J and clone size, and the DNA gave D and trimming. The sample records 30,000 or so clones, roughly 92% of which are singletons. The leading ten clones occupy 9% to 12% of the sample.

The sequencing here drew on unsorted PBMCs, taken 6.2 years after starting antiretroviral therapy. This clonotype originated in a man in his forties or fifties with HIV. The chain employs TRBV5-1 and TRBJ2-5; no D segment can be confidently identified. The sequenced DNA is TGCGCCAGCAGCCTCGACCTTCCGGAGCCCATCGAGGAGACCCAGTACTTC. Its amino acids are CASSLDLPEPIEETQYF.